This TCR beta chain was recorded in a study of siplizumab effects on memory and regulatory T cells. As for this clone: Its antigen is as yet unknown.

Sequencing used immunoSEQ multiplex PCR; TCRdb keeps in-frame clones, though not all of them. The repertoire consists of some 90,000 clones, with more than 80% occurring once and the leading ten covering 15%. Study outcomes and limitations: Major contributors to the alloresponse seemed to be naive T cells, which also appeared more diverse than memory cells. Few alloreactive clones mapped to unstimulated subsets.

With 11 bases removed from V and 2 bases from J, the gap between germline ends came to 15 bases. The length of the CDR3 is 14 residues. Germline V gives CDR1 SNHLY, CDR2 FYNNEI. The origin of this receptor is a human donor in good health. The chain couples TRBV2 to TRBJ2-2, with D hard to call. Sequences were obtained from CD4+ T cells sorted from blood. Here the CDR3 reads CAARRQVNTGELFF. In nucleotides, the CDR3 is TGTGCCGCACGGCGGCAGGTTAACACCGGGGAGCTGTTTTTT.